This T cell receptor beta chain was captured by sequencing in a study of T-cell reconstitution after alpha-beta-depleted transplantation in children (dated by TCRdb to about 2016). Some background on the complete study: T-cell immune reconstitution after TCRalphabeta/CD19-depleted allogeneic hematopoietic cell transplantation in children was quantitatively tracked in the study by means of TCR repertoire profiling.

What the authors observed across the whole study: In some patients, high TCRbeta diversity at day 60 was attributed to recipient T cells and intrathymic progenitors that had survived conditioning. Over the following months the frequencies of hyperexpanded clones went down, and after one year T-cell counts and TCRbeta diversity were mostly credited to newly produced T cells. About two months after transplant, the apparently early recovery of alphabetaT-cell counts reportedly depended on just several hundred clones that had expanded rapidly and came from non-depleted graft cells.

The intended sense of this specimen's treatment or condition label: allogeneic hematopoietic cell transplantation with graft depleted of TCRalphabeta T cells and CD19 B cells. Transplant recipients were children who received TCRalphabeta/CD19-depleted allogeneic hematopoietic cell grafts. Receptors were amplified or captured by PCR. Sequencing was carried out with an Illumina HiSeq 2500. Molecular barcoding was employed in the preparation of TCR libraries, with unique molecular identifiers being used to normalize TCRbeta repertoire quantification. TCRdb handled the public reads itself, with Q25 trimming in fastp and clone calling in MiXCR, and kept productive beta chains. Identical CDR3 protein sequences are pooled into one entry, listed with their most common genes and DNA. The sample data list about 980,000 distinct CDR3 sequences, and about 29% of these were observed just once. The ten largest clonotypes hold 28% of the sample.

The CDR3, cysteine through phenylalanine, is 15 amino acids long. Only the CDR3 DNA is retained, 45 bases long and in frame from the first base. Reading the germline V gene gives CDR1 SGHRS and CDR2 YFSETQ. Clipping removes 4 bases from V and 3 bases from J, with 6 as the unmatched junction base count. To note about this clonotype: No antigen is known for it. No clone much larger than this one lies a single base away; base qualities are absent.

The chain uses TRBV5-1 and TRBJ1-5, and 8 junction bases match TRBD1. The sequence was collected from a boy under three years old who had a stem cell transplant for SCID, so the T cells may come from the graft donor. This specimen consisted of PBMCs, mostly from graft donor cells, obtained 360 days after TCRalphabeta/CD19-depleted stem cell transplant. The base sequence is TGCGCCAGCAGCCCTCGGACAGGGAACAATCAGCCCCAGCATTTT. It codes for CASSPRTGNNQPQHF. Supplemented by the reference TRBV5-1 and TRBJ1-5 proteins around the CDR3, the complete variable domain is KAGVTQTPRYLIKTRGQQVTLSCSPISGHRSVSWYQQTPGQGLQFLFEYFSETQRNKGNFPGRFSGRQFSNSRSEMNVSTLELGDSALYLCASSPRTGNNQPQHFGDGTRLSIL.